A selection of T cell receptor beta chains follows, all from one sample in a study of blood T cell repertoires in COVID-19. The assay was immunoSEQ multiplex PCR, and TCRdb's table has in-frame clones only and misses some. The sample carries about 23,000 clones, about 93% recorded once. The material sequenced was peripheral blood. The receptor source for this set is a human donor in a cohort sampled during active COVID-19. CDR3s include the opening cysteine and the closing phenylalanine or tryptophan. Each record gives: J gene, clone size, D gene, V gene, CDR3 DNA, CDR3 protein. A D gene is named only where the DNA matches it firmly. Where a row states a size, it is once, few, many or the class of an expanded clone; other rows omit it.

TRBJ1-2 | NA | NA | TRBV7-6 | TGTGCCAGCAGCTTAGCTGGGCAGAACTATGGCTACACCTTC | CASSLAGQNYGYTF
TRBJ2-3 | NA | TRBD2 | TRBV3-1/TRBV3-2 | TGTGCCAGCAGCCAAAGACTAGCGGGGGGGCCAGATACGCAGTATTTT | CASSQRLAGGPDTQYF
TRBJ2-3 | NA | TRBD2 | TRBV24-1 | TGTGCCACCAGCGGCGGGGGTTTCACAGATACGCAGTATTTT | CATSGGGFTDTQYF
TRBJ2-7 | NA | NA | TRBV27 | TGTGCCAGCAGTTTACAGGGGAACTCCTACGAGCAGTACTTC | CASSLQGNSYEQYF
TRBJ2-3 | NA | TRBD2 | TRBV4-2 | TGTGCCAGCAGCCAAGATAAGCGGGGGGTCACAGATACGCAGTATTTT | CASSQDKRGVTDTQYF
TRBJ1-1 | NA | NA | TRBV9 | TGTGCCAGCAGCAAAGACCAGCCTCATACAGGGATAAGTATAATCACTGAAGCTTTCTTT | CASSKDQPHTGISIITEAFF
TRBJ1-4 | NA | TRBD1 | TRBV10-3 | TGTGCCATCAGTGAATCCATGGGTCATAGGGGACAGGTCTTCAATAATGAAAAACTGTTTTTT | CAISESMGHRGQVFNNEKLFF
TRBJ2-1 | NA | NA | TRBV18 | TGTGCCAGCTCACCGCCGGGGACAACCGATGAGCAGTTCTTC | CASSPPGTTDEQFF
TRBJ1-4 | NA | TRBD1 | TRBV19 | TGTGCCAGTAGTATAGTATCAGGGGGAAATGAAAAACTGTTTTTT | CASSIVSGGNEKLFF
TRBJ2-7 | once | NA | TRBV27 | TGTGCCAGCAGTACAAAGGGCGGGGACAGCTCCTACGAGCAGTACTTC | CASSTKGGDSSYEQYF
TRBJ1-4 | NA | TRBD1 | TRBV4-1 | TGCGCCAGCACGAACACAGGGGGCTTTGAAAAACTGTTTTTT | CASTNTGGFEKLFF
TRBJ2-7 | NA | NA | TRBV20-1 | TGCAGTGCTAGTTTTGGGACACCTTACGAGCAGTACTTC | CSASFGTPYEQYF
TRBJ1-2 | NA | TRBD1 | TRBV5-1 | TGCGCCAGCAGGACCGGACAGGGGGCAGGCGACACCTTC | CASRTGQGAGDTF
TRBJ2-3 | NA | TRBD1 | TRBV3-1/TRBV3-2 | TGTGCCAGCAGCTTACAGGGGGCCGATACGCAGTATTTT | CASSLQGADTQYF
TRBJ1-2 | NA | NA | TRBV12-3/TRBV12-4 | TGTGCCAGCAGTTTCGACAGTTGGTATGGCTACACCTTC | CASSFDSWYGYTF
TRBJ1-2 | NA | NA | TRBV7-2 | TGTGCCAGCAGCTTAACTACCTATGGCTACACCTTC | CASSLTTYGYTF
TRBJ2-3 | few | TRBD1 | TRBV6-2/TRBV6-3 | TGTGCCAGCAGCGAAAGCAGGGGGATAATTACAGATACGCAGTATTTT | CASSESRGIITDTQYF
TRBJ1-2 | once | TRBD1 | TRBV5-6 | TGTGCCAGCAGCTTGGGTCAGGGGGCGTATGGCTACACCTTC | CASSLGQGAYGYTF
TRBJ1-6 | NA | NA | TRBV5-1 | TGCGCCAGCAGCTTCGAGGGAGATTCACCCCTCCACTTT | CASSFEGDSPLHF
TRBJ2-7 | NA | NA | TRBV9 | TGTGCCAGCAGCGTAGCGGGGGAACTCTACGAGCAGTACTTC | CASSVAGELYEQYF
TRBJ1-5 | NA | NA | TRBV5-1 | TGCGCCAGCAGCTTGGCCTCAGGGGATGGTCAGCCCCAGCATTTT | CASSLASGDGQPQHF
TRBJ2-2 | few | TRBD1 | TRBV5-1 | TGCGCCAGCAGCCTCAAACCGGGACAGGGGGCTATTTCCACCGGGGAGCTGTTTTTT | CASSLKPGQGAISTGELFF
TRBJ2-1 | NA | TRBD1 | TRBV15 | TGTGCCACCAGCAGAACCGGGACAGGGGCCTACAATGAGCAGTTCTTC | CATSRTGTGAYNEQFF
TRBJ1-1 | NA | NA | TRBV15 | TGTGCCACCAGCAGAGACCCCGCCAGTGAAGCTTTCTTT | CATSRDPASEAFF
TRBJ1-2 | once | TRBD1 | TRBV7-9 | TGTGCCAGCAGCTGGGACAGCGATAGCTATGGCTACACCTTC | CASSWDSDSYGYTF
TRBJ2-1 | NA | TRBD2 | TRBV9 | TGTGCCAGCAGCGTAAGGGGGACTAGCGGGGGCCTAAGATACAATGAGCAGTTCTTC | CASSVRGTSGGLRYNEQFF
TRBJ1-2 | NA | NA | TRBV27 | TGTGCCAGCAGTTTCTACAGGGATTCCGGCTACACCTTC | CASSFYRDSGYTF
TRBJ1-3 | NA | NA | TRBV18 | TGTGCCAGCTCACCCCCCGGGCAGGGCTTTTCCTCTGGAAACACCATATATTTT | CASSPPGQGFSSGNTIYF
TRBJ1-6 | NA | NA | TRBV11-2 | TGTGCCAGCAGCTTATTAGCGGGGAATTCACCCCTCCACTTT | CASSLLAGNSPLHF
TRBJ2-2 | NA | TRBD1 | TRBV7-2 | TGTGCCAGCAGCTTAGGCTCCGGGACAGGGGGGACCGGGGAGCTGTTTTTT | CASSLGSGTGGTGELFF
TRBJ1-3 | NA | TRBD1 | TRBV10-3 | TGTGCCATCAGTGAGTCGACAGGGGGAAACACCATATATTTT | CAISESTGGNTIYF
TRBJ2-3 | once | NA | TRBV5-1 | TGCGCCAGCAGCTTGGTGGGGCCCCCGGATACGCAGTATTTT | CASSLVGPPDTQYF
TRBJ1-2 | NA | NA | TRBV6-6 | TGTGCCAGCAGTTACGATTTGTTGGCAGGGTCTGGCTACACCTTC | CASSYDLLAGSGYTF
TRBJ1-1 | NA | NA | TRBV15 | TGTGCCACCAGCAGCTTCGACAGCCCGAACACTGAAGCTTTCTTT | CATSSFDSPNTEAFF
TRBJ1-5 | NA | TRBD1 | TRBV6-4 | TGTGCCAGGACAGGGGGCTTTTTGAGTTCGGCAAATCAGCCCCAGCATTTT | CARTGGFLSSANQPQHF
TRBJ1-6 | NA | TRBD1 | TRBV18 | TGTGCCAGCTCACCACTAAGCCCAGGGGGCGGAGGTAGCTCCTATAATTCACCCCTCCACTTT | CASSPLSPGGGGSSYNSPLHF
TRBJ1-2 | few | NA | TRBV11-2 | TGTGCCAGCAGCTCGGGACTGTCCTATGGCTACACCTTC | CASSSGLSYGYTF
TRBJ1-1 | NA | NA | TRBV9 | TGTGCCAGCAGCTTCCAGGGGAGCGACGGTGAAGCTTTCTTT | CASSFQGSDGEAFF
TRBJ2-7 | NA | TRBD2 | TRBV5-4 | TGTGCCAGCAGCTTATGGGAGGGCTACGAGCAGTACTTC | CASSLWEGYEQYF
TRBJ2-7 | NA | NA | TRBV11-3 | TGTGCCAGCAGCTTAATGGTCTGGGGACTGACCTACGAGCAGTACTTC | CASSLMVWGLTYEQYF
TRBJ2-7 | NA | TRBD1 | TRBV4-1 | TGCGCCAGCAGCCAAGAGGGACAGGGGATCTACGAGCAGTACTTC | CASSQEGQGIYEQYF
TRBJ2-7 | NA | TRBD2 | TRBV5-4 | TGTGCCAGCAGCGCGACTAGCGGGGGGGCGGAAGAGCAGTACTTC | CASSATSGGAEEQYF
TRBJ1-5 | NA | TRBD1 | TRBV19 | TGTGCCACCACCCCACAGGGGGCCAGTCAGCCCCAGCATTTT | CATTPQGASQPQHF
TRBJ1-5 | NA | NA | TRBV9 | TGTGCCAGCAGCGGAGGGGAGGAACAGCCCCAGCATTTT | CASSGGEEQPQHF
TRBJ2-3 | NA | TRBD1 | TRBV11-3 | TGTGCCAGCAGCTTAGAGGGACAGGGTCTCGGTACAGATACGCAGTATTTT | CASSLEGQGLGTDTQYF